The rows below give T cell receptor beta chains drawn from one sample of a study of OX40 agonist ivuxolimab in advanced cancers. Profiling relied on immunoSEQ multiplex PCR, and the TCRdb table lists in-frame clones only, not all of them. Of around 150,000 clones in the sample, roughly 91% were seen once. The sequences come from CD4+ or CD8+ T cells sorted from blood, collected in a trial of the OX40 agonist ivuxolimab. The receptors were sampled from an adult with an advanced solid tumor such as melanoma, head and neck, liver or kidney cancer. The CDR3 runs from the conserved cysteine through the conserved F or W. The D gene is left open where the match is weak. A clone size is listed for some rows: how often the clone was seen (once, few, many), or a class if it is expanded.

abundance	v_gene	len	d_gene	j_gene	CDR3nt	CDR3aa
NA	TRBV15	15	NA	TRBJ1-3	TGTGCCACCAGCGCAGACAGTACCTCTGGAAACACCATATATTTT	CATSADSTSGNTIYF
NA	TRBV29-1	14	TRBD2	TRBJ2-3	TGCAGCGTTGAGCGTGGCCCGGGGGGAGATACGCAGTATTTT	CSVERGPGGDTQYF
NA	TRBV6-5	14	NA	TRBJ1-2	TGTGCCAGCAGTTACGATGGCAGCCACTATGGCTACACCTTC	CASSYDGSHYGYTF
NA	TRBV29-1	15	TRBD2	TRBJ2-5	TGCAGCGTTGAAATAGCGGGAGGGCCGGGGGAGACCCAGTACTTC	CSVEIAGGPGETQYF
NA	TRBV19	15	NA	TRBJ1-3	TGTGCCAGTGAGAAGGGGCTCTCCTCTGGAAACACCATATATTTT	CASEKGLSSGNTIYF
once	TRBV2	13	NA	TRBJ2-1	TGTGCCGGGGGGCGGGGCTCCTACAATGAGCAGTTCTTC	CAGGRGSYNEQFF
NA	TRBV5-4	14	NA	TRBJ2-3	TGTGCCAGCATGGCAGGAGGGCGCACAGATACGCAGTATTTT	CASMAGGRTDTQYF
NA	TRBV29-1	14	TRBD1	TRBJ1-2	TGCAGCGTTGAAGATCCGGGGACAGGGCATGGCTACACCTTC	CSVEDPGTGHGYTF
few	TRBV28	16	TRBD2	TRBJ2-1	TGTGCCAGCAGTTCAGCCGGGACTAGCGATTACAATGAGCAGTTCTTC	CASSSAGTSDYNEQFF
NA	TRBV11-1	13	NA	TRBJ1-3	TGTGCCAGCAGCCCCCGAACTGGAAACACCATATATTTT	CASSPRTGNTIYF
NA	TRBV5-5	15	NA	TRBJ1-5	TGTGCCAGCTTGCGGGGGATGAACCAGAATCAGCCCCAGCATTTT	CASLRGMNQNQPQHF
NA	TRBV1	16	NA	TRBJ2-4	TGCACCAGCAGCCAAGGGAAGCGGGAGGGCAAAAACATTCAGTACTTC	CTSSQGKREGKNIQYF
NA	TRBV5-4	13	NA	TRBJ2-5	TGTGCCAGCAGCTTGGCCTTTAAAGAGACCCAGTACTTC	CASSLAFKETQYF
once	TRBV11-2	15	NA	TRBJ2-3	TGTGCCAGCAGCTTGGGCAGGGGCCGCACAGATACGCAGTATTTT	CASSLGRGRTDTQYF
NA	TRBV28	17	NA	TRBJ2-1	TGTGCCAGCAGTTTATTAAAACGGGGCAACTCCTACAATGAGCAGTTCTTC	CASSLLKRGNSYNEQFF
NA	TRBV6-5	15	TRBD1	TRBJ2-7	TGTGCCAGCAGCACCACAGGGGTCTACTCCTACGAGCAGTACTTC	CASSTTGVYSYEQYF
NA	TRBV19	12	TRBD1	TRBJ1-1	TGTGCCAGTAGACAGGGGAGGACTGAAGCTTTCTTT	CASRQGRTEAFF
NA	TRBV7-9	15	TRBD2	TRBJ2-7	TGTGCCAGCAGCTTAGGCGCTAGCGGGATCTACGAGCAGTACTTC	CASSLGASGIYEQYF
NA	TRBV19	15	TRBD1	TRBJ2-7	TGTGCCAGTAGTACGAGCCGGGACAGGGATTGCGAGCAGTACTTC	CASSTSRDRDCEQYF
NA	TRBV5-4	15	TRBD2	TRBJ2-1	TGTGCCAGCAGCCGGACTAGCGGGACTGGCAATGAGCAGTTCTTC	CASSRTSGTGNEQFF
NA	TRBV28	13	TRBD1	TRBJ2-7	TGTGCCAGCAGTTCCGGACAGGGTAACGAGCAGTACTTC	CASSSGQGNEQYF
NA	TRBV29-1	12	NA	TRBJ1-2	TGCAGCGTTGGTATAGCAAACTATGGCTACACCTTC	CSVGIANYGYTF
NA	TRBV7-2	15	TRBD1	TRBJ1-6	TGTGCCAGCAGCTGGACAGGGAGAGGCGATTCACCCCTCCACTTT	CASSWTGRGDSPLHF
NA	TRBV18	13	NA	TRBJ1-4	TGTGCCAGCGTGACAGGCATTAATGAAAAACTGTTTTTT	CASVTGINEKLFF
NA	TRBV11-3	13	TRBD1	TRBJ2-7	TGTGCCAGCAGCTTGCGACAGGGGGGCGAGCAGTACTTC	CASSLRQGGEQYF
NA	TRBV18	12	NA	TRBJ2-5	TGTGCCAGCTCACCACCGACCCAGACCCAGTACTTC	CASSPPTQTQYF
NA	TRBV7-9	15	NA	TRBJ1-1	TGTGCCAGCAGCTTAGGGGGGGGCTTAACGGGCCCAGCTTTCTTT	CASSLGGGLTGPAFF
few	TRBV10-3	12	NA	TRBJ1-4	TGTGCCATACAGGGTTCGGATGAAAAACTGTTTTTT	CAIQGSDEKLFF
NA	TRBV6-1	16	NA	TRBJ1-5	TGTGCCAGCAGTGAAGCGGAGATTAGGCGTAATCAGCCCCAGCATTTT	CASSEAEIRRNQPQHF
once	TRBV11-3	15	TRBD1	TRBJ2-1	TGTGCCAGCAGCCAGGGACAGGGGGCCCACAATGAGCAGTTCTTC	CASSQGQGAHNEQFF
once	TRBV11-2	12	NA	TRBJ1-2	TGTGCCAGCAGCTTAGAAGGGGTCGGCTACACCTTC	CASSLEGVGYTF
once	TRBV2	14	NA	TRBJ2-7	TGTGCCAGCAGTGAAGTACCAACAGGCTACGAGCAGTACTTC	CASSEVPTGYEQYF
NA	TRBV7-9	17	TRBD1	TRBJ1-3	TGTGCCAGCAGCTTTCTTCTCGGGACAGGGGGTGGAAACACCATATATTTT	CASSFLLGTGGGNTIYF
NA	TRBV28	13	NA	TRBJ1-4	TGTGCCAGCAGCCAGAGTGTAGGGGAAAAACTGTTTTTT	CASSQSVGEKLFF
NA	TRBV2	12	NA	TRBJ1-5	TGTGCCAGCAATGGGGGGAATCAGCCCCAGCATTTT	CASNGGNQPQHF
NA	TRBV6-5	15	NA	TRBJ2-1	TGTGCCAGCAGTCTGGACAGTCCGACCTACAATGAGCAGTTCTTC	CASSLDSPTYNEQFF
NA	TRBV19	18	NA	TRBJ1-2	TGTGCCAGTATAGGGGAGATCGGACCGGGACGGATCTTGGGCGGCTACACCTTC	CASIGEIGPGRILGGYTF
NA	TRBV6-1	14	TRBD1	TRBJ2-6	TGTGCCAGCCGGACAGGGGTAGGGGCCAACGTCCTGACTTTC	CASRTGVGANVLTF
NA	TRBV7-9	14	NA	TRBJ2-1	TGTGCCAGCTCCCTGGTAATGGAGGCGTCGGTGCAGTTCTTC	CASSLVMEASVQFF
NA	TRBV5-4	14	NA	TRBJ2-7	TGTGCCAGCAGCTTGAATGGCGACGCCTACGAGCAGTACTTC	CASSLNGDAYEQYF
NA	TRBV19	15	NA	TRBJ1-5	TGTGCCAGTAGTAAGGGCCGGGTTCGTAATCAGCCCCAGCATTTT	CASSKGRVRNQPQHF
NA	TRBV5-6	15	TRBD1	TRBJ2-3	TGTGCCGGCTCCCGGGACAGAGACAGCACAGATACGCAGTATTTT	CAGSRDRDSTDTQYF
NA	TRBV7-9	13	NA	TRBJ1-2	TGTGCCAGCAGCTTGGTGGGGTCATTTGGCTACACCTTC	CASSLVGSFGYTF
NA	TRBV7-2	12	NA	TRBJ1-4	TGTGCCAGCAGCCCGCCCGGGGAAAAACTGTTTTTT	CASSPPGEKLFF
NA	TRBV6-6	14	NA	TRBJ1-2	TGTGCCAGCAGTCAAAAGGGGACCTACTATGGCTACACCTTC	CASSQKGTYYGYTF
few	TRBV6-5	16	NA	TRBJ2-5	TGTGCCAGCAGTTATGGGCCCGTGGCGAACCAAGAGACCCAGTACTTC	CASSYGPVANQETQYF
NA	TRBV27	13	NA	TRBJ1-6	TGTGCCAGCAGTACACCCTTGGATTCACCCCTCCACTTT	CASSTPLDSPLHF